This T cell receptor beta chain came from a study of T cell repertoires in aging, cancer and after chemotherapy. Multiplex touch-down PCR with TRB-A/B primers amplified rearranged V-D-J TRB sequences. Each CDR3 protein is one row after TCRdb ran MiXCR on the multiplex PCR reads. This sample has 9,500 to 15,000 distinct CDR3 sequences; around 29% occur once, and the top ten carry roughly a tenth. About this clonotype: A single base separates this from a much larger clone, so it may be a read error. Likely a read error: the CDR3 ends without its conserved phenylalanine or tryptophan.

Peripheral blood genomic DNA, not sorted cells or RNA, was the template. V shed 3 bases and J shed 3 bases, with 6 bases lying between them. CDR1 SQVTM and CDR2 ANQGSEA come from the germline V gene. This CDR3 region has 11 residues. The sequencing input was blood. The TCR sequence derives from a human donor in good health. The donor label of this sample is uncertain. V and J are TRBV29-1 and TRBJ2-7; no definite D call. The DNA for the CDR3 is TGCAGCGTTGATCGAGGCTACGAGCAGTACCTC. This gives the protein CSVDRGYEQYL.